The 12 T cell receptor beta chains given below trace back to one sample, sequenced in a study of OX40 agonist ivuxolimab in advanced cancers. TCRdb's table, derived via immunoSEQ multiplex PCR, lists solely in-frame clones and lacks some. The data show about 7,000 clones, around 75% seen once. This specimen consisted of CD4+ or CD8+ T cells sorted from blood, obtained in a trial of the OX40 agonist ivuxolimab. The origin of the receptors is an adult with an advanced solid tumor such as melanoma, head and neck, liver or kidney cancer.

This chain links TRBV7-9 with TRBJ1-2; tentative D call: TRBD1 (5 bases). The ends were cut back, 5 bases at V and 6 bases at J, with 16 bases in the middle. This CDR3 is 14 amino acids long. Germline V gene sequence: CDR1 SEHNR, CDR2 FQNEAQ (reference sequence). CDR3 residues: CASSLGLLGHGYTF. The DNA for the CDR3 is TGTGCCAGCAGCCTGGGCCTATTGGGGCATGGCTACACCTTC.

This clone has just one count. The chain uses TRBV28 and TRBJ1-4; D remains ambiguous. V shed 7 bases and J shed 10 bases, with 16 bases lying between them. CDR1 is MDHEN, CDR2 SYDVKM, per germline. The CDR3 covers 13 residues. The CDR3 spells CASTLGTEAKLFF. The CDR3 DNA is TGTGCCAGCACCCTAGGCACAGAGGCAAAACTGTTTTTT.

The genes are TRBV9 and TRBJ2-7; 8 positions match TRBD1. The germline CDR1 and CDR2 sequences are SGDLS and YYNGEE. Unmatched junction bases numbered 9, after V lost 3 bases and J lost 4 bases. The CDR3 spans 15 residues. The CDR3 is CASSAGADRGYEQYF. The CDR3 DNA reads TGTGCCAGCAGCGCAGGCGCAGACAGGGGTTACGAGCAGTACTTC.

The chain's CDR3 is CASSQEGGGVDEQYF. Written as DNA, the CDR3 is TGCGCCAGCAGCCAAGAGGGAGGGGGCGTCGACGAGCAGTACTTC. The chain combines TRBV4-3 with TRBJ2-7; D possibly uses TRBD1 or TRBD2 (7 bases each). CDR1 and CDR2 (germline): LGHNA, YSLEER. Trimming removed 0 bases at V and 5 bases at J, with 14 bases between. The CDR3 is 15 amino acids.

The CDR3 reads CASTKRDGTKNIQYF. The CDR3 coding sequence is TGCGCCAGCACCAAGCGGGATGGAACCAAAAACATTCAGTACTTC. The chain couples TRBV10-2 to TRBJ2-4, with TRBD2 identical over 7 bases. CDR1 and CDR2 (germline): WSHSY, SAAADI. The CDR3 consists of 15 residues. The J segment lost 2 bases and the V segment lost 7 bases, leaving 8 bases of the junction unmatched.

This clone ranks as medium-sized. The CDR3 loop reads CASSPGVGEGYEQYF. CDR3 bases: TGTGCCAGCAGCCCTGGGGTAGGGGAGGGGTACGAGCAGTACTTC. The genes are TRBV11-3 and TRBJ2-7; 7 bases agree with TRBD2. The germline V gene encodes CDR1 SGHNT and CDR2 YENEEA. V dropped 5 bases and J dropped 4; count of bases not matched to a gene: 11. This CDR3 region has 15 residues.

There are a few counts of this clone. This rearrangement joins TRBV6-1 to TRBJ2-1; tentative D call: TRBD1 (5 bases). This CDR3 has 13 residues. V lost 2 bases, J lost 5 bases, and 7 bases lay in between. Germline V gene sequence: CDR1 MNHNS, CDR2 SASEGT. The CDR3 DNA reads TGTGCCAGCAGTGAAAAGGACAACAATGAGCAGTTCTTC. Protein sequence: CASSEKDNNEQFF.

The rearrangement uses TRBV5-1 and TRBJ2-2; no firm D call. The germline V gene has CDR1 SGHRS and CDR2 YFSETQ. Trimming cost V 1 base and J 5 bases, with 9 bases left between them. The CDR3 has 14 amino acids. CDR3 DNA sequence: TGCGCCAGCAGCTTGTCACGGCAAACCGGGGAGCTGTTTTTT. It encodes CASSLSRQTGELFF.

This clone was picked up a small number of times. The CDR3 spells CATSRVQGEGTDTQYF. The CDR3 DNA reads TGTGCCACCAGCAGAGTACAGGGGGAGGGGACAGATACGCAGTATTTT. The rearrangement uses TRBV15 and TRBJ2-3; possibly TRBD1 for D (8 bases). The CDR3 runs to 16 residues. Germline loops: CDR1 LNHNV, CDR2 YYDKDF (reference sequence). V lost 1 base and J lost 3, with 14 bases in between.

The chain recombines TRBV9 with TRBJ2-1; TRBD2 matches at 8 bases. The CDR3 length is 15 residues. With 7 bases clipped from V and 0 bases from J, the junction kept 6 bases outside the gene matches. Germline CDR1 reads SGDLS; CDR2 reads YYNGEE. The CDR3: CASASGSYSYNEQFF. Written as DNA, the CDR3 is TGTGCCAGCGCCAGCGGGAGCTACTCCTACAATGAGCAGTTCTTC. The full variable domain, in which reference TRBV9 and TRBJ2-1 provide the parts outside the CDR3, is DSGVTQTPKHLITATGQRVTLRCSPRSGDLSVYWYQQSLDQGLQFLIQYYNGEERAKGNILERFSAQQFPDLHSELNLSSLELGDSALYFCASASGSYSYNEQFFGPGTRLTVL.

The chain couples TRBV6-1 to TRBJ1-2, with TRBD1 matching over 7 bases. J gave up 2 bases and V 4 bases, and 7 bases lay outside the gene matches. The CDR3 spans 15 residues. The germline gives CDR1 MNHNS, CDR2 SASEGT. CDR3 residues: CASSAQGGSNYGYTF. The CDR3 DNA is TGTGCCAGCAGTGCCCAGGGGGGATCAAACTATGGCTACACCTTC.

This clone was seen a few times. This chain links TRBV29-1 with TRBJ2-7; D is unresolved. The CDR3 totals 11 residues. V shed 4 bases and J shed 2 bases, with 6 bases lying between them. The germline CDR1 and CDR2 sequences are SQVTM and ANQGSEA. The CDR3 region has the DNA TGCAGCGTTGTTTCGGCCTACGAGCAGTACTTC. Translating it yields CSVVSAYEQYF.